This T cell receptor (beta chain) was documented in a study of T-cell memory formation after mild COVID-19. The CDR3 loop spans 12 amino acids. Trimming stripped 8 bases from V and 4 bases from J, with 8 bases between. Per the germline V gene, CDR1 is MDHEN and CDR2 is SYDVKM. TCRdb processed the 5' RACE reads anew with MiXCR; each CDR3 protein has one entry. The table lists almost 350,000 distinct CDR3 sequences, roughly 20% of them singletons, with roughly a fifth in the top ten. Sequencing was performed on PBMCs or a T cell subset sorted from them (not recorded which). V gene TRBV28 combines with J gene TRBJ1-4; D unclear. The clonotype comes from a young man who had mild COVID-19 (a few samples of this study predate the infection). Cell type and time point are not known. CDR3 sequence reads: CASSWGNEKLFF. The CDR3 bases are TGTGCCAGCTCTTGGGGTAATGAAAAACTGTTTTTT. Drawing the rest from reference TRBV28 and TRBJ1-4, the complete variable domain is DVKVTQSSRYLVKRTGEKVFLECVQDMDHENMFWYRQDPGLGLRLIYFSYDVKMKEKGDIPEGYSVSREKKERFSLILESASTNQTSMYLCASSWGNEKLFFGSGTQLSVL.